A single sample is the source of the 26 T cell receptor beta chains below, sequenced in a study of blood T cell repertoires in COVID-19. The repertoire was sequenced with immunoSEQ multiplex PCR; TCRdb's copy has only in-frame clones and lacks some. The sample contains fewer than 200,000 clones, around 83% of which appear only once. Sequences were obtained from peripheral blood. Source of these receptors: a woman between 65 and 79 years old who had recovered from COVID-19.

The J gene is TRBJ1-2, the V gene TRBV6-5; 8 positions agree with TRBD1. The CDR3 length is 14 residues. Trimming at V came to 3 bases and at J to 2 bases, leaving 2 bases not matched to a gene. Per the germline V gene, CDR1 is MNHEY and CDR2 is SVGAGI. The CDR3 nucleotides are TGTGCCAGCAGTTATGGGACAGGCAACTATGGCTACACCTTC. It translates to CASSYGTGNYGYTF.

This chain connects TRBV4-1 to TRBJ2-5; 8 bases line up with TRBD1. Germline CDR1 MGHRA, CDR2 YSYEKL. Losses at the gene ends were 1 base for V and 4 bases for J; bases not matched to a gene: 8. This CDR3 region has 16 residues. CDR3 nucleotides: TGCGCCAGCAGCCAAGGTGGTCCCGACAGGGGAGAGACCCAGTACTTC. Translation gives CASSQGGPDRGETQYF.

About this clone itself: Other DNA variants within this sample encode the same CDR3. V and J are TRBV5-4 and TRBJ1-1; D gene uncertain. This CDR3 is built from 13 residues. Between the trimmed V and J ends, which lost 1 base and 3 bases, there was a span of 7 bases. Germline values: CDR1 SGHNT, CDR2 YYREEE (reference sequence). The CDR3 DNA sequence: TGTGCCAGCAGCTTGTCCCGGGACACTGAAGCTTTCTTT. As protein: CASSLSRDTEAFF.

The V gene is TRBV30, the J gene TRBJ1-6; D is unresolved. The CDR3 runs 14 residues. In germline, CDR1 is GTSNPN, CDR2 SVGIG (reference sequence). The germline V and J ends were trimmed by 0 bases and 7 bases, with 10 bases remaining between them. CDR3 in amino acids: CAWSVGSTNSPLHF. CDR3 nucleotide sequence: TGTGCCTGGAGTGTGGGCAGTACCAATTCACCCCTCCACTTT.

The gene calls are TRBV3-1 (or the pseudogene TRBV3-2) and TRBJ2-1, with TRBD1 matching 7 bases. J gave up 7 bases and V 6 bases, and 6 bases lay outside the gene matches. The CDR3 extends over 13 amino acids. The germline V gene has CDR1 LGHDT and CDR2 YNNKEL (reference sequence). CDR3 in amino acids: CASRQGVGNEQFF. CDR3 coding DNA: TGTGCCAGCAGGCAGGGGGTGGGAAATGAGCAGTTCTTC.

The chain has TRBV3-1 (or the pseudogene TRBV3-2) and TRBJ1-6; D call uncertain. V shed 1 base and J shed 7 bases, with 11 bases lying between them. Germline assignment: CDR1 LGHDT and CDR2 YNNKEL (reference sequence). The CDR3 covers 15 residues. Written as DNA, the CDR3 is TGTGCCAGCAGCCAAGCGTCCCCCCGGAATTCACCCCTCCACTTT. This codes for CASSQASPRNSPLHF.

The table lists this clone with a count of one. V and J are TRBV15 and TRBJ2-3; D is possibly TRBD1 (5 bases). V gave up 0 bases and J gave up 3 bases, with 7 bases separating them. Germline V CDR1 and CDR2: LNHNV, YYDKDF (reference sequence). The CDR3 spans 14 residues. CDR3 protein: CATSRDGATDTQYF. CDR3 sequence (DNA): TGTGCCACCAGCAGAGATGGGGCTACAGATACGCAGTATTTT.

The chain combines TRBV29-1 with TRBJ1-4, with a weak D call TRBD1 (6 bases). V was clipped by 5 bases and J by 0 bases, with 10 bases between them. Germline CDR1 reads SQVTM; CDR2 reads ANQGSEA. The CDR3 consists of 14 residues. CDR3 DNA sequence: TGCAGCGTTAGGGGGTCAGCAACTAATGAAAAACTGTTTTTT. Translating gives CSVRGSATNEKLFF.

This rearrangement joins TRBV18 to TRBJ1-6; D ambiguous. There are 13 residues in the CDR3. CDR1 and CDR2 from the germline V gene are KGHSH and LQKENI. With 6 bases removed from V and 5 bases from J, the gap between germline ends came to 8 bases. The CDR3: CASSPRDNSPLHF. The CDR3 bases are TGTGCCAGCTCCCCCCGGGATAATTCACCCCTCCACTTT.

The sample holds one count of this clone. This chain links TRBV15 with TRBJ2-1, with 8 bases identical to TRBD2. CDR3 size: 19 residues. Germline lookup yields CDR1 LNHNV and CDR2 YYDKDF (reference sequence). With V trimmed by 1 base and J by 3 bases, 14 bases remained unmatched. CDR3 nucleotide sequence: TGTGCCACCAGCAGAGGCTCCCGACTAGCGACCAGCTACTACAATGAGCAGTTCTTC. Protein sequence: CATSRGSRLATSYYNEQFF.

The chain employs TRBV15 and TRBJ1-2, with D maybe TRBD1 (5 bases). Germline assignment: CDR1 LNHNV and CDR2 YYDKDF (reference sequence). CDR3 length: 15 residues. V lost 1 base and J 4 bases, leaving 13 bases between the germline ends. CDR3 protein: CATSRGGSGAYGYTF. CDR3 in DNA: TGTGCCACCAGCAGAGGGGGCTCGGGCGCCTATGGCTACACCTTC.

V and J are TRBV7-2 and TRBJ2-2; D is ambiguous. Looked up from germline, CDR1 is SGHTA and CDR2 is FQGNSA. V was pared by 5 bases and J by 8 bases, with 9 bases between. This CDR3 is 12 amino acids long. CDR3 sequence: CASSPLEGELFF. Here the CDR3 DNA reads TGTGCCAGCAGCCCGTTGGAGGGGGAGCTGTTTTTT.

The chain uses TRBV5-1 and TRBJ2-1, with 10 bases fitting TRBD1. The CDR3 is made up of 16 amino acids. V was clipped by 0 bases and J by 4 bases; unmatched bases: 4. Germline lookup yields CDR1 SGHRS and CDR2 YFSETQ. The CDR3 loop is CASSLEGTGVYNEQFF. As DNA, the CDR3 is TGCGCCAGCAGCTTGGAAGGGACAGGGGTATACAATGAGCAGTTCTTC. Drawing the rest from reference TRBV5-1 and TRBJ2-1, the complete variable domain is KAGVTQTPRYLIKTRGQQVTLSCSPISGHRSVSWYQQTPGQGLQFLFEYFSETQRNKGNFPGRFSGRQFSNSRSEMNVSTLELGDSALYLCASSLEGTGVYNEQFFGPGTRLTVL.

The V gene is TRBV9, the J gene TRBJ1-2; D is unresolved. Deletions cut 0 bases from V and 8 bases from J, with 14 bases between. From germline, CDR1 is SGDLS and CDR2 YYNGEE. This CDR3 is 14 amino acids long. CDR3 bases: TGTGCCAGCAGCGTAGCTGGGCGCCCTGGGGGCTACACCTTC. This sequence encodes CASSVAGRPGGYTF.

V is TRBV5-1 and J is TRBJ2-1; TRBD1 matches at 7 bases. This CDR3 region has 15 residues. CDR1 and CDR2 from the germline V gene are SGHRS and YFSETQ. With 9 bases clipped from V and 2 bases from J, the junction kept 11 bases outside the gene matches. The CDR3 sequence is CATAGGGAPYNEQFF. CDR3 DNA: TGCGCCACCGCAGGGGGTGGGGCCCCCTACAATGAGCAGTTCTTC.

This clone was detected a few times. The junction departs from the called germline gene at one end, perhaps through a read error. This chain uses TRBV5-1 with TRBJ1-5; D is possibly TRBD1 (5 bases). The CDR3 consists of 15 residues. Germline V gene sequence: CDR1 SGHRS, CDR2 YFSETQ. In DNA, the CDR3 is TGCGCCCGCAGGCGGGGGGGGGTTAGCAATCAGCCCCAGCATTTT. It translates to CARRRGGVSNQPQHF.

This chain uses TRBV5-1 with TRBJ1-1; 9 bases align to TRBD1. The CDR3 sequence is 17 residues long. The germline gives CDR1 SGHRS, CDR2 YFSETQ. The ends lost 0 bases at V and 0 bases at J; junction bases unmatched: 6. This CDR3 is CASSLGRGQGLNTEAFF. Written as DNA, the CDR3 is TGCGCCAGCAGCTTGGGTCGGGGACAGGGCTTGAACACTGAAGCTTTCTTT.

The chain couples TRBV7-3 to TRBJ2-1; 7 bases agree with TRBD2. Germline CDR1 SGHTA, CDR2 FQGTGA. V trimming: 5 bases; J trimming: 7 bases; junction bases outside the gene matches: 8. This CDR3 comprises 14 residues. Here the CDR3 reads CASSPRRESNEQFF. The CDR3 nucleotides are TGTGCCAGCAGCCCGAGGCGGGAGTCAAATGAGCAGTTCTTC.

This clone was seen only once. The J gene is TRBJ1-6, the V gene TRBV7-8; no definite D call. CDR3 length: 16 amino acids. The germline V gene encodes CDR1 SGHVS and CDR2 FQNEAQ. Deletions cut 1 base from V and 3 bases from J, with 10 bases between. CDR3 amino acids: CASSLELRNYNSPLHF. In nucleotides, the CDR3 is TGTGCCAGCAGCTTAGAGCTACGCAACTATAATTCACCCCTCCACTTT.

The rearrangement uses TRBV27 and TRBJ1-2; weak D call: TRBD1 (5 bases). This CDR3 contains 16 residues. V shed 0 bases and J shed 4 bases, with 15 bases lying between them. Germline V CDR1 and CDR2: MNHEY, SMNVEV (reference sequence). In DNA form, the CDR3 reads TGTGCCAGCAGTTTATCGGTTGGCGGGGCCCCCTATGGCTACACCTTC. Its translation is CASSLSVGGAPYGYTF.

The CDR3 DNA sequence: TGTGCCAGTAGTAGGGGACTAGCGGGAGGGCCCCACGAGCAGTACTTC. It yields the protein CASSRGLAGGPHEQYF. This chain links TRBV19 with TRBJ2-7, with 16 bases fitting TRBD2. Germline CDR1 LNHDA, CDR2 SQIVND (reference sequence). This CDR3 region has 16 residues. V lost 4 bases and J lost 5; bases outside the gene matches: 5.

The chain couples TRBV7-3 to TRBJ1-2; weak D call: TRBD1 (6 bases). There are 13 residues in the CDR3. Trimming cost V 3 bases and J 7 bases, with 12 bases left between them. Per germline, CDR1 SGHTA and CDR2 FQGTGA. In DNA, the CDR3 is TGTGCCAGCAGCTTCGGACAGTCTGGTGGCTACACCTTC. Translation gives CASSFGQSGGYTF. The whole variable domain, filled in from reference TRBV7-3 and TRBJ1-2, reads GAGVSQTPSNKVTEKGKYVELRCDPISGHTALYWYRQSLGQGPEFLIYFQGTGAADDSGLPNDRFFAVRPEGSVSTLKIQRTERGDSAVYLCASSFGQSGGYTFGSGTRLTVV.

This clone was seen once. The chain recombines TRBV7-2 with TRBJ2-3; D is possibly TRBD2 (6 bases). Germline V gives CDR1 SGHTA, CDR2 FQGNSA. The V and J ends lost 3 bases and 4 bases respectively, with 17 bases between them. CDR3 length: 16 residues. DNA of the CDR3: TGTGCCAGCAGCTTGGTAGGGACTCCCAGGTCAGATACGCAGTATTTT. Translated, it gives CASSLVGTPRSDTQYF.

The chain joins TRBV5-8 to TRBJ2-1; weak D call: TRBD1 (7 bases). The V end lost 1 base, the J end lost 4 bases, and 21 bases lay between the germline ends. Germline lookup yields CDR1 SGHTS and CDR2 YDEGEE. The CDR3 extends over 18 amino acids. In nucleotides, the CDR3 is TGTGCCAGCAGCTTGTGGGGCGGGGTCGGACAGGCTTACAATGAGCAGTTCTTC. It codes for CASSLWGGVGQAYNEQFF.

The chain combines TRBV7-9 with TRBJ1-3; D is possibly TRBD1 (6 bases). The V gene's germline CDR1 is SEHNR and CDR2 FQNEAQ (reference sequence). The germline V and J ends were trimmed by 5 bases and 7 bases, with 15 bases remaining between them. The length of the CDR3 is 14 residues. The CDR3 protein is CASSLGGARNTIYF. CDR3 in DNA: TGTGCCAGCAGCCTTGGGGGGGCGCGCAACACCATATATTTT.

This clone is a singleton in its sample. The gene calls are TRBV6-4 and TRBJ1-2, with D perhaps matching TRBD1 (5 bases). Per the germline V gene, CDR1 is MRHNA and CDR2 is SNTAGT. The CDR3 contains 15 residues. V lost 6 bases to trimming and J lost 4 bases, with 18 bases between them. DNA of the CDR3: TGTGCCAGCAGCCCCCGGGACGGGAGCCTCTATGGCTACACCTTC. The encoded protein is CASSPRDGSLYGYTF.